Listed here is a single T cell receptor (beta chain). This clonotype came up many times. Its antigen has not been determined. The record has no base qualities; no much larger clone is one base away. The data belong to a study of regulatory T cells in long-lasting Graves disease (dated by TCRdb to the early 2020s). With respect to the entire study: Persistent Graves' disease meant more than 5 years of antithyroid drug treatment with TSH receptor autoantibodies that stayed positive. Patients with persistent Graves' disease were compared with patients with newly diagnosed Graves' disease using TCR sequencing and RNA sequencing of peripheral blood. The study took place in China and was registered as a clinical trial. TCR sequencing covered 13 persistent and 20 or so newly diagnosed Graves' disease patients, some 33 samples in total. In the clinical cohort, patients with persistent Graves' disease had used antithyroid drugs for an average of about 10.3 years. The investigation overall reported the following: Compared with newly diagnosed patients, persistent Graves' disease patients had lower TCR Shannon entropy and fewer highly expanded clones, which suggests clonal expansion. Only peripheral blood was studied, because thyroid tissue, the primary lesion, was inaccessible. Preferential use of TRBV28, TRBJ1-2 and TRBJ2-5 was observed in persistent disease, whereas TRBV20-1 and TRBJ2-1 were favored in newly diagnosed disease. As a limitation, the authors acknowledged that the small sample size may reduce accuracy. Sequencing and analysis were restricted to the TCR beta chain. Patients with persistent disease shared more public clonotypes (fewer than 3,000) than newly diagnosed patients did (approximately 1,000).

From a lookup of the germline V gene, CDR1 and CDR2 are MNHNS and SASEGT. The CDR3 runs 13 residues from the cysteine to the phenylalanine. Just the 39-base CDR3 DNA is kept, in frame starting at base 1. At the junction V is shortened by 6 bases and J by 1 base, with 10 bases in between. The library was prepared using multiplex PCR. TCRdb records Illumina HiSeq 4000 as the sequencer. TCR beta libraries were built with iRepertoire HTBI primers and Arm-PCR amplification of CDR3 regions. Gel purification was performed on PCR products prior to sequencing. Per the source publication's procedure: A total of 62 TRBV and 14 TRBJ segments were identified across samples and were used for gene usage analysis of CDR3 amino acid clonotypes. COPE and FqMerger were used to merge filtered high-quality paired reads into contigs. Contigs were aligned with BLAST to IMGT TRBV, TRBD and TRBJ reference genes, and CDR3 was defined per IMGT. Any clonotype with a frequency above 0.1% was classified as a highly expanded clone. Repertoire diversity was measured by Shannon entropy, and V-J evenness by the Gini coefficient. Clonotypes shared by more than one individual were considered public. TCRdb ran its own pipeline on the public reads, namely fastp trimming at Q25 and MiXCR clone calling, and kept in-frame beta chains. CDR3 protein sequences are deduplicated, and each keeps its most common genes and DNA. The V and J calls were determined by TCRdb, not by the authors. The sample profile shows about 460,000 distinct CDR3 sequences; approximately 23% of them were found once. The ten most abundant clones make up roughly 14% of the sample.

Interpreted using the paper, the time point label stands for: persistent/refractory GD, antithyroid drugs over 5 years with positive TRAb. For both TCR sequencing and RNA sequencing, RNA was extracted from PBMCs in TRIzol. The diagnosis of Graves' disease followed American Thyroid Association guidelines. Patients were recruited from an endocrinology department in Xi'an, China. Each patient gave approximately 9 milliliters of peripheral blood, collected in an EDTA anticoagulant tube. Ficoll Paque Plus density gradient separation was used to isolate PBMCs, and no further T cell sorting was done. An Agilent 2100 Bioanalyzer and agarose gel were used to check RNA quality, and a NanoDrop 2000 was used to measure RNA concentration.

This receptor was taken from a female donor with Graves disease. The sequencing used peripheral blood mononuclear cells (PBMCs), collected when the disease was refractory, from a patient treated with antithyroid drugs. In this chain, TRBV6-1 is recombined with TRBJ2-7, with TRBD1 perhaps the D gene, on 6 matching bases. The CDR3 reads as follows: CASRLQGSYEQYF. At the DNA level, the sequence is TGTGCCAGCAGATTACAGGGTTCCTACGAGCAGTACTTC.